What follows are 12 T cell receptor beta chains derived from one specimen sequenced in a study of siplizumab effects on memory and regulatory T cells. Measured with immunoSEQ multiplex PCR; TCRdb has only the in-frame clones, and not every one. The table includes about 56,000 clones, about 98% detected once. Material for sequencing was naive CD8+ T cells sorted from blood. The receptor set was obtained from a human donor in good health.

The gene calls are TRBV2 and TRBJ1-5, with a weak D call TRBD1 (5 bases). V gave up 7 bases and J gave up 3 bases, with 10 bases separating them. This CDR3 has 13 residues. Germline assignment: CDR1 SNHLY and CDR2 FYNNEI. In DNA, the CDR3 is TGTGCCAGCAATCGGGGGGACAATCAGCCCCAGCATTTT. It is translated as CASNRGDNQPQHF.

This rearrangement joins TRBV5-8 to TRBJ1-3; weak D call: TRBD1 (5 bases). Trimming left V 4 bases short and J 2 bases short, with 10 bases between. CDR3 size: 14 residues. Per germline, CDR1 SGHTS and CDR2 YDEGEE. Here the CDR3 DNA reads TGTGCCAGCAGCCAAAGGGGCACTGGAAACACCATATATTTT. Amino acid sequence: CASSQRGTGNTIYF. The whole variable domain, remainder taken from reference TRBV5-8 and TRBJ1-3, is EAGVTQSPTHLIKTRGQQATLRCSPISGHTSVYWYQQALGLGLQFLLWYDEGEERNRGNFPPRFSGRQFPNYSSELNVNALELEDSALYLCASSQRGTGNTIYFGEGSWLTVV.

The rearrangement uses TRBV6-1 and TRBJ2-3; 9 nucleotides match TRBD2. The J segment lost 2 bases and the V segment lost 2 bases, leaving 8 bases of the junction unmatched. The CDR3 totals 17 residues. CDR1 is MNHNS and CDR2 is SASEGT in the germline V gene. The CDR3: CASSEFASGIPTDTQYF. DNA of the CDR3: TGTGCCAGCAGTGAATTCGCTAGCGGGATCCCCACAGATACGCAGTATTTT.

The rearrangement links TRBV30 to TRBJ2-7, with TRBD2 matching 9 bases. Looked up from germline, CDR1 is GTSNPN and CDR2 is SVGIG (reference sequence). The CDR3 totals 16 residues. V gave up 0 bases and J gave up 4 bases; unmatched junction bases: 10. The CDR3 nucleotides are TGTGCCTGGAGTGTGTTAAGCGGGAGGATTACGTACGAGCAGTACTTC. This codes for CAWSVLSGRITYEQYF.

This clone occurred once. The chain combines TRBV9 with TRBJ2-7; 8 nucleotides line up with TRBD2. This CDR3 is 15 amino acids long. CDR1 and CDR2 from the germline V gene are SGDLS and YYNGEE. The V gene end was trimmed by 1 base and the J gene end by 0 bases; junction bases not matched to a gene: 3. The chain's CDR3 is CASSVSSGISYEQYF. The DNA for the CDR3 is TGTGCCAGCAGCGTAAGTAGCGGGATCTCCTACGAGCAGTACTTC.

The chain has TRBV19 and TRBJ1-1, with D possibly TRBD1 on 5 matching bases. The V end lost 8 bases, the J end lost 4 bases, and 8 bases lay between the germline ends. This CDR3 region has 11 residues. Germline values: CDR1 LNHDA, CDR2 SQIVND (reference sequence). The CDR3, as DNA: TGTGCCAGTTCAGGGTCCACTGAAGCTTTCTTT. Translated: CASSGSTEAFF.

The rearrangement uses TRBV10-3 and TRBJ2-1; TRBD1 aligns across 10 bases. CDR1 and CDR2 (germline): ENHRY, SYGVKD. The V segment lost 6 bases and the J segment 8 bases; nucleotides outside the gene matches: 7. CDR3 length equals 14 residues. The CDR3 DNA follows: TGTGCCATCAGCCGGGACAGGGGCGAACATGAGCAGTTCTTC. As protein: CAISRDRGEHEQFF.

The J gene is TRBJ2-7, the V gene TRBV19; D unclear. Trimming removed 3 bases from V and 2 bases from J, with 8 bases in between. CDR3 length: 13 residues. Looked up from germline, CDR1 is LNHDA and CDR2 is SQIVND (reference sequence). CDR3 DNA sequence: TGTGCCAGTAGTATCCGCGGTACCTACGAGCAGTACTTC. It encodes CASSIRGTYEQYF.

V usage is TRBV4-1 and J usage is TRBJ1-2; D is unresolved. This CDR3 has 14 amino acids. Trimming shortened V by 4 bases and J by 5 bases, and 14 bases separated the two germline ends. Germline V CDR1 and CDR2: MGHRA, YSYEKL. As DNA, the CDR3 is TGCGCCAGCAGCCCCCTTACCATCCCTTATGGCTACACCTTC. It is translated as CASSPLTIPYGYTF.

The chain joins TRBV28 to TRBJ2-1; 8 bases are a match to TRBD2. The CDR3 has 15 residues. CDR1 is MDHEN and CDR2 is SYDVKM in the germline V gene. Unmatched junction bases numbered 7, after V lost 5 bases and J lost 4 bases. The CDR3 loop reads CASSLTSGPYNEQFF. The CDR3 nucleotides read TGTGCCAGCAGTCTCACTAGCGGCCCTTACAATGAGCAGTTCTTC. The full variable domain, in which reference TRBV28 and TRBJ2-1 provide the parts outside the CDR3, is DVKVTQSSRYLVKRTGEKVFLECVQDMDHENMFWYRQDPGLGLRLIYFSYDVKMKEKGDIPEGYSVSREKKERFSLILESASTNQTSMYLCASSLTSGPYNEQFFGPGTRLTVL.

As DNA, the CDR3 is TGCAGCGCCCGAATCGTCTCCTACAATGAGCAGTTCTTC. As protein: CSARIVSYNEQFF. The chain is built from TRBV29-1 and TRBJ2-1, with D unresolved. Per germline, CDR1 SQVTM and CDR2 ANQGSEA. With 7 bases removed from V and 0 bases from J, the gap between germline ends came to 10 bases. There are 13 residues in the CDR3.

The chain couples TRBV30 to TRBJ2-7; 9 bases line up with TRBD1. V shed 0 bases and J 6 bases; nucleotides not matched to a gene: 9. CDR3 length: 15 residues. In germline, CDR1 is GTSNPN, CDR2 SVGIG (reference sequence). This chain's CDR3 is CAWSVLGTGFSEQYF. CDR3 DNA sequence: TGTGCCTGGAGTGTACTAGGGACAGGGTTTAGCGAGCAGTACTTC.